Listed below are T cell receptor beta chains from one sample, sequenced in a study of T cell changes during pregnancy in multiple sclerosis. Data came from immunoSEQ multiplex PCR; TCRdb stores just in-frame clones and leaves some out. The table has about 44,000 clones, under 95% seen once. Source: CD4+ T cells from peripheral blood mononuclear cells, taken in the third trimester of pregnancy. Every receptor here comes from a female donor with multiple sclerosis, enrolled in a pregnancy study. Each CDR3 is given with its conserved first and last residue. A D gene is named only where the DNA matches it firmly. Clone size, where shown, is once, few, many, or a class for clones that have expanded.

j_call,clone_size,d_call,v_call,cdr3_nt,cdr3_aa
TRBJ2-3,.,.,TRBV16,TGTGCCAGCAGCCAAGTTGCAGGGTCCATGACAGATACGCAGTATTTT,CASSQVAGSMTDTQYF
TRBJ1-2,.,.,TRBV15,TGTGCCACCAGCAGAGTGGTGTCAGGGTATGGCTACACCTTC,CATSRVVSGYGYTF
TRBJ1-1,.,TRBD1,TRBV11-2,TGTGCCAGCAGCTTACAACCACAGGGGATTAAGGAAGCTTTCTTT,CASSLQPQGIKEAFF
TRBJ2-1,once,TRBD2,TRBV11-2,TGTGCCAGCAGCCTACGAAGCGGGAGGGATAATGAGCAGTTCTTC,CASSLRSGRDNEQFF
TRBJ1-5,.,TRBD1,TRBV11-2,TGTGCCAGCAGCTTCGCAGGGGGAAATCAGCCCCAGCATTTT,CASSFAGGNQPQHF
TRBJ2-1,.,.,TRBV29-1,TGCAGCGTGCTCCTGGACCCGGGGTACAATGAGCAGTTCTTC,CSVLLDPGYNEQFF
TRBJ1-3,.,.,TRBV6-6,TGTGCCAGCAGTTATACAGCCAACTCTGGAAACACCATATATTTT,CASSYTANSGNTIYF
TRBJ2-7,.,TRBD2,TRBV28,TGTGCCAGCACGGGCGGGAGCTCCTACGAGCAGTACTTC,CASTGGSSYEQYF
TRBJ2-7,.,TRBD2,TRBV7-9,TGTGCCAGCAGCTTATCATCCGGGACTACGGCAAACTTC,CASSLSSGTTANF
TRBJ2-3,once,TRBD1,TRBV11-2,TGTGCCAGCAGCTTGTACTGGGACAGGACTCCAGATACGCAGTATTTT,CASSLYWDRTPDTQYF
TRBJ2-7,.,TRBD2,TRBV5-4,TGTGCCAGCAGCTCGCCGGGACTAGCGAACTACGAGCAGTACTTC,CASSSPGLANYEQYF
TRBJ2-7,.,TRBD1,TRBV2,TGTGCCCGACGACAGGGGCCTTCTCCATACGAGCAGTACTTC,CARRQGPSPYEQYF
TRBJ2-1,.,.,TRBV19,TGTGCCAGTAGTACTACTAGCAGCATCTACAATGAGCAGTTCTTC,CASSTTSSIYNEQFF
TRBJ1-2,.,.,TRBV4-2,TGTGCCAGCAGCCAAAACTCAGGGGCGGGCTATGGCTACACCTTC,CASSQNSGAGYGYTF
TRBJ1-2,.,TRBD1,TRBV7-8,TGTGCCAGCAGCGAAAGGGACAGGGGAGACTATGGCTACACCTTC,CASSERDRGDYGYTF
TRBJ2-3,.,TRBD2,TRBV14,TGTGCCAGCAGCCAAGGCGGACTAGCGGGAGGGACCACAGATACGCAGTATTTT,CASSQGGLAGGTTDTQYF
TRBJ2-3,once,TRBD1,TRBV5-4,TGTGCCAGCAGTCTCCGGGACAGGAGCACAGATACGCAGTATTTT,CASSLRDRSTDTQYF
TRBJ2-1,.,.,TRBV7-9,TGTGCCAGCAGCTTAGCGTTTAATGGTCTACTGGTTGGGCAGTTCTTC,CASSLAFNGLLVGQFF
TRBJ1-5,.,TRBD1,TRBV7-2,TGTGCCAGCAGCCCATCAGGGGGCTATAGCAATCAGCCCCAGCATTTT,CASSPSGGYSNQPQHF
TRBJ2-5,.,TRBD2,TRBV5-1,TGCGCCAGCAGCGGATTAGCGGGGCTAAACCAAGAGACCCAGTACTTC,CASSGLAGLNQETQYF
TRBJ2-2,.,TRBD2,TRBV6-5,TGTGCCAGCAGGTCTAGCGGTAACACCGGGGAGCTGTTTTTT,CASRSSGNTGELFF
TRBJ1-1,.,TRBD1,TRBV5-1,TGCGCCAGCAGCTTGACAGGGGGAGGGTTGAACACTGAAGCTTTCTTT,CASSLTGGGLNTEAFF
TRBJ2-7,.,TRBD1,TRBV5-1,TGCGCCAGCAGCTTGGGGTGGGGTGGCCGGGACAGGCAAACCTACGAGCAGTACTTC,CASSLGWGGRDRQTYEQYF
TRBJ2-1,.,TRBD2,TRBV13,TGTGCCAGCAGCTTCCCGCGGGAGAGCAATGAGCAGTTCTTC,CASSFPRESNEQFF